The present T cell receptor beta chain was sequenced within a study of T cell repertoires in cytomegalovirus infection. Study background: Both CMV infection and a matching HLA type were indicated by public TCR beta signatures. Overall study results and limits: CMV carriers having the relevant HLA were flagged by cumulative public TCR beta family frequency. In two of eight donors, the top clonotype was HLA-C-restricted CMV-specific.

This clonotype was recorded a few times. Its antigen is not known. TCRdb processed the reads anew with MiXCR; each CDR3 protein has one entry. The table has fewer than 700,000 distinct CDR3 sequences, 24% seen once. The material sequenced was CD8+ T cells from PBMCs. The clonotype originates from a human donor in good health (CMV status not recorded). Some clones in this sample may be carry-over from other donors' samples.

The CDR3 is CAVPRAGDETQYF. CDR3 sequence (DNA): TGTGCCGTCCCCAGGGCGGGGGACGAGACCCAGTACTTC. The chain has TRBV7-8 and TRBJ2-5; 7 bases align to TRBD2. Per germline, CDR1 SGHVS and CDR2 FQNEAQ. The CDR3 spans 13 residues. Trimming cost V 11 bases and J 5 bases; bases outside gene matches: 11.